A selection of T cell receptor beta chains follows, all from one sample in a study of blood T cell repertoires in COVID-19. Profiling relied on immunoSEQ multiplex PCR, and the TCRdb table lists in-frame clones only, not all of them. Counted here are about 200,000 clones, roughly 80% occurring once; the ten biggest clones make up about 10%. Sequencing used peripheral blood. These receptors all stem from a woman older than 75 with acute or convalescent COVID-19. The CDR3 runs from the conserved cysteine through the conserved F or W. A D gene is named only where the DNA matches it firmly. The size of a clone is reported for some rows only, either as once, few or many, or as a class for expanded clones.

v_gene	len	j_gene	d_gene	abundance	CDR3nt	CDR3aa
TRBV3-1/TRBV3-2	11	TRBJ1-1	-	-	TGTGCCAGCAGCCAGAGCACTGAAGCTTTCTTT	CASSQSTEAFF
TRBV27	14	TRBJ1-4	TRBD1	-	TGTGCCAGCAGTTTGGGACAGACTTATGAAAAACTGTTTTTT	CASSLGQTYEKLFF
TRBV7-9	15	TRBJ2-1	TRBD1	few	TGTGCCAGCAGCCCAAGACAGGGTTTCTACAATGAGCAGTTCTTC	CASSPRQGFYNEQFF
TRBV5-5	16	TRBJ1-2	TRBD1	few	TGTGCCAGCAGCTCAGGGGGCTACCCCATAGAACATGGCTACACCTTC	CASSSGGYPIEHGYTF
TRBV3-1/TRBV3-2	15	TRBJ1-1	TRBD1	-	TGTGCCAGCAGCCGTGGGACAGGGTTGAACACTGAAGCTTTCTTT	CASSRGTGLNTEAFF
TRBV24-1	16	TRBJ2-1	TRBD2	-	TGTGCCACCAGTGATTTATCGGGAGGTTCCTACAATGAGCAGTTCTTC	CATSDLSGGSYNEQFF
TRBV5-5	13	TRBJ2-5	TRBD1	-	TGTGCCAGCAGCCGGGACAGCCAAGAGACCCAGTACTTC	CASSRDSQETQYF
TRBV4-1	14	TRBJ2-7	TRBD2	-	TGCGCCAGCAGCCAAATACGGGAGGTTAACGAGCAGTACTTC	CASSQIREVNEQYF
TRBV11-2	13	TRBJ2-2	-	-	TGTGCCAGCAGCCTCACTAGTGTCGGGGAGCTGTTTTTT	CASSLTSVGELFF
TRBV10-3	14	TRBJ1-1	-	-	TGTGCCACCGAAGGAGGAGGGTTGAACACTGAAGCTTTCTTT	CATEGGGLNTEAFF
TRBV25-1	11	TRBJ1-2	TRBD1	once	TGTGCCAGCAAGGGGACAGGGGCTAGCACCTTC	CASKGTGASTF
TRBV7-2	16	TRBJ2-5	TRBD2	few	TGTGCCAGCAGCAAACTAGCGGGGTTGGGGGGAGAGACCCAGTACTTC	CASSKLAGLGGETQYF
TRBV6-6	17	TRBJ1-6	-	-	TGTGCCAGCAGTCGAGGACTGGACCCTGACAATAATTCACCCCTCCACTTT	CASSRGLDPDNNSPLHF
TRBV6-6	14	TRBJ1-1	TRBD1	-	TGTGCCAGCAGTCGGGACAGAACTAACACTGAAGCTTTCTTT	CASSRDRTNTEAFF
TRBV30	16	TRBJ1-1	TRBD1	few	TGTGCCTGGAGCGAAAAACTAACAGGGGGCAACAAAGAAGCTTTCTTT	CAWSEKLTGGNKEAFF
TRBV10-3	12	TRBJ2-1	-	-	TGTGCCATCAGTTACTCGGGCAATGAGCAGTTCTTC	CAISYSGNEQFF
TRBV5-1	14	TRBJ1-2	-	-	TGCGCCAGCAGCTTGAGTCAGGGCAACTATGGCTACACCTTC	CASSLSQGNYGYTF
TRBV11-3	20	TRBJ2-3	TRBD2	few	TGTGCCAGCAGCCCCGGATGGACTAGCGGGCCCGAACCTAGCACAGATACGCAGTATTTT	CASSPGWTSGPEPSTDTQYF
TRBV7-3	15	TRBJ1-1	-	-	TGTGCCAGCAGCTCAGTGGTCACCCGGGGGACTGAAGCTTTCTTT	CASSSVVTRGTEAFF
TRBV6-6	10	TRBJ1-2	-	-	TGTGCCAGCAGTCGCGAGGGCTACACCTTC	CASSREGYTF
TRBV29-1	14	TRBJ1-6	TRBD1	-	TGCAGCGTTGCACCAGGGACAGTTAATTCACCCCTCCACTTT	CSVAPGTVNSPLHF
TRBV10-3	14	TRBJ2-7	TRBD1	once	TGTGCCATCAGTGAGTCGGACAGGGCCCACGAGCAGTACTTC	CAISESDRAHEQYF
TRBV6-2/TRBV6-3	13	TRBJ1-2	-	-	TGTGCCAGCAGTTACTCGGGCGGCGGGGGCTACACCTTC	CASSYSGGGGYTF
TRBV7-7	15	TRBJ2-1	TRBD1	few	TGTGCTAGCAGCTTTGGGACAGGGGCCTACAATGAGCAGTTCTTC	CASSFGTGAYNEQFF
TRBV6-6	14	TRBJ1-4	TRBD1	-	TGTGCCAGCAGTTACTCGACGGACAGGGTATCACTGTTTTTT	CASSYSTDRVSLFF